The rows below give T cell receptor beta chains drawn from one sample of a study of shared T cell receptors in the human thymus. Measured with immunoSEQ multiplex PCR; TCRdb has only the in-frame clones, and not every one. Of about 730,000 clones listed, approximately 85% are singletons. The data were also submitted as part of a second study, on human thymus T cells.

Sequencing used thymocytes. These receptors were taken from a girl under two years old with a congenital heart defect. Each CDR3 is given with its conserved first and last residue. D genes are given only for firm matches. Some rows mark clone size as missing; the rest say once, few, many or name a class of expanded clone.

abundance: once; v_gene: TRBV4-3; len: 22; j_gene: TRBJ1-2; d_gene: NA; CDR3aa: CASSQDVVEDIRRLKANYGYTF; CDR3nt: TGCGCCAGCAGCCAAGATGTGGTAGAGGACATAAGACGGTTGAAAGCTAACTATGGCTACACCTTC
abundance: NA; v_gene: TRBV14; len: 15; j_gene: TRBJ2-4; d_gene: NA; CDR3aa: CASSQGAGPKNIQYF; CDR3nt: TGTGCCAGCAGCCAAGGGGCGGGGCCCAAAAACATTCAGTACTTC
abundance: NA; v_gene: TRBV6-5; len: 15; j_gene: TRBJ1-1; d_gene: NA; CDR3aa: CASSYSTGVGREAFF; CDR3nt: TGTGCCAGCAGTTACTCGACGGGGGTGGGCAGGGAAGCTTTCTTT
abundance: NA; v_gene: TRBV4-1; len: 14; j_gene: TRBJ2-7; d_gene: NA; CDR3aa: CASSQDLGSGEQYF; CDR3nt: TGCGCCAGCAGCCAAGATCTCGGCAGCGGTGAGCAGTACTTC
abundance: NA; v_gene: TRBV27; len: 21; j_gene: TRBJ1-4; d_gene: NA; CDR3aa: CASSLKPNFSPIPRGEEKLFF; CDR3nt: TGTGCCAGCAGTTTAAAACCAAATTTCTCGCCTATCCCCCGGGGGGAAGAAAAACTGTTTTTT
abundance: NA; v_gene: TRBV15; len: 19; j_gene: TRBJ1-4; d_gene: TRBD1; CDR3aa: CATSWWHGTGRGANEKLFF; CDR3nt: TGTGCCACCAGCTGGTGGCACGGGACAGGGAGAGGCGCTAATGAAAAACTGTTTTTT
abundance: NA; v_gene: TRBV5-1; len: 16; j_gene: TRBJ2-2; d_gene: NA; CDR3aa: CASSLAGGANTGELFF; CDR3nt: TGCGCCAGCAGCTTGGCCGGCGGGGCGAACACCGGGGAGCTGTTTTTT
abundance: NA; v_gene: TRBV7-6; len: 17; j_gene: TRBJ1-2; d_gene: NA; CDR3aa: CASESRAERISNYGYTF; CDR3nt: TGTGCCAGCGAGTCCAGGGCAGAGAGAATATCTAACTATGGCTACACCTTC
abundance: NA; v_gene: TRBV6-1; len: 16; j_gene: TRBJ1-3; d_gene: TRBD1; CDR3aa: CASSEGQGVRGNTIYF; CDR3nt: TGTGCCAGCAGTGAGGGACAGGGGGTGAGAGGAAACACCATATATTTT
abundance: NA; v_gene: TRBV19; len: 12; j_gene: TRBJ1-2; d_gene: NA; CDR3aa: CASSIPLYGYTF; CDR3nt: TGTGCCAGTAGTATTCCCCTCTATGGCTACACCTTC
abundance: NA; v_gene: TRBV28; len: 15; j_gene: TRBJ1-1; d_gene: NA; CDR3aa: CASSLGKHRYTEAFF; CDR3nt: TGTGCCAGCAGTTTAGGGAAACACAGGTACACTGAAGCTTTCTTT
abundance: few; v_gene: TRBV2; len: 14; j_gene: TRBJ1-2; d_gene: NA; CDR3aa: CASSLYIKPYGYTF; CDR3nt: TGTGCCAGCAGTCTTTATATCAAGCCCTACGGCTACACCTTC
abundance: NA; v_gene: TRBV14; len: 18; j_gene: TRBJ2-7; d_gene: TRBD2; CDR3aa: CASSQGETSGALSYEQYF; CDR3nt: TGTGCCAGCAGCCAAGGCGAGACTAGCGGGGCACTCTCCTACGAGCAGTACTTC
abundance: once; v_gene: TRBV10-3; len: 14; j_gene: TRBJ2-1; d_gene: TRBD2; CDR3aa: CAISGTSGGREQFF; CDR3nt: TGTGCCATCAGTGGGACTAGCGGGGGTAGGGAGCAGTTCTTC
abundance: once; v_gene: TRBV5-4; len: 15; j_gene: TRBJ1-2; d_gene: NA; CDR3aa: CASSLGVLLIGGYTF; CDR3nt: TGTGCCAGCAGCTTGGGTGTGTTGCTTATCGGGGGCTACACCTTC
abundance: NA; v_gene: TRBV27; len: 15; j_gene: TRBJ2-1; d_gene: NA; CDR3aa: CASSPTRSSYNGQFF; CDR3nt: TGTGCCAGCAGTCCGACCCGGAGCTCCTACAATGGGCAGTTCTTC
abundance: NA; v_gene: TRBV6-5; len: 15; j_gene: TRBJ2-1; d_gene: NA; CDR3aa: CASSAGGPPGGEQFF; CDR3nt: TGTGCCAGCAGTGCCGGAGGGCCCCCCGGGGGAGAGCAGTTCTTC
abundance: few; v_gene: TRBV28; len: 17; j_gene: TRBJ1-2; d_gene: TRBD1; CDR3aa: CASRSRDRALANYGYTF; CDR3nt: TGTGCCAGCAGGAGCCGGGACAGGGCGCTAGCTAACTATGGCTACACCTTC
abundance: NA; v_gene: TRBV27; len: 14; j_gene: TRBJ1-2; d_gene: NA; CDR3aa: CASKSGNRYNGYTF; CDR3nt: TGTGCCAGCAAAAGTGGGAACAGGTACAATGGCTACACCTTC
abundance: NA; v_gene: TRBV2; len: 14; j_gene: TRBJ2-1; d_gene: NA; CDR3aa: CASIPGTRNNEQFF; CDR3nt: TGTGCCAGCATCCCCGGGACTCGCAACAATGAGCAGTTCTTC
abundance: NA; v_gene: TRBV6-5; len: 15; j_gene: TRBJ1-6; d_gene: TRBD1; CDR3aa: CASSYSRTGGRRLHF; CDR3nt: TGTGCCAGCAGTTACTCGCGAACAGGGGGGCGCCGGCTCCACTTT
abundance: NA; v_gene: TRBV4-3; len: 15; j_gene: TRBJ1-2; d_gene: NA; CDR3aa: CASSPQRRRNYGYTF; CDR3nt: TGCGCCAGCAGCCCTCAACGCAGGCGTAACTATGGCTACACCTTC
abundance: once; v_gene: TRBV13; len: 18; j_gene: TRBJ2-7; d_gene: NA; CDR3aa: CASSPLQKKRGTTGEQYF; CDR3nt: TGTGCCAGCAGCCCGCTCCAAAAAAAAAGAGGTACGACGGGCGAGCAGTACTTC
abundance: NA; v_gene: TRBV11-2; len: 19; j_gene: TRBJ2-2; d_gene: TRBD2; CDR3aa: CASSTRTSGGQSNTGELFF; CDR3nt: TGTGCCAGCAGCACCCGGACTAGCGGGGGACAAAGTAACACCGGGGAGCTGTTTTTT
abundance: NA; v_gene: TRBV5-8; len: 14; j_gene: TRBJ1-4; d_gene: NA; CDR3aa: CASSSPHRDAKLFF; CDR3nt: TGTGCCAGCAGCTCCCCCCACAGGGACGCGAAACTGTTTTTT
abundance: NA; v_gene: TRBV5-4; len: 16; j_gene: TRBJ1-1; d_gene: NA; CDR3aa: CASSPSGGLGNTEAFF; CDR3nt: TGTGCCAGCAGCCCTTCCGGGGGTTTGGGGAACACTGAAGCTTTCTTT
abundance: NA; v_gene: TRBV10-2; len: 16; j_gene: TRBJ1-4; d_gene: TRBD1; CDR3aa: CASRGQGPLPQEKLFF; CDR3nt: TGCGCCAGCAGGGGACAGGGCCCTCTTCCGCAGGAAAAACTGTTTTTT
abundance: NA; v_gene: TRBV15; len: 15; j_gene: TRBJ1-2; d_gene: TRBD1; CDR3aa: CATSRYRQGYYGYTF; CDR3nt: TGTGCCACCAGCAGATACCGACAGGGGTATTATGGCTACACCTTC
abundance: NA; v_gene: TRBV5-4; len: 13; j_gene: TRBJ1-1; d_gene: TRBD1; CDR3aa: CASSDPRGLVAFF; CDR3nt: TGTGCCAGCAGCGACCCAAGGGGGCTGGTAGCTTTCTTT
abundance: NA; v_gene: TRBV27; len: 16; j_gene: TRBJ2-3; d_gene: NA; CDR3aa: CASSSTVWPSTDTQYF; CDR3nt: TGTGCCAGCAGTTCAACAGTTTGGCCTAGCACAGATACGCAGTATTTT
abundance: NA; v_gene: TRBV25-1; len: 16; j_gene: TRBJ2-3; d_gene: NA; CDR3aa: CASSEWGMGRTDTQYF; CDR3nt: TGTGCCAGCAGTGAATGGGGTATGGGGCGCACAGATACGCAGTATTTT
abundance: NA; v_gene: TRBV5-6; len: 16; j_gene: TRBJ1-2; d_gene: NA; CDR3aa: CASSTSSGIINYGYTF; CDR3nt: TGTGCCAGCAGCACCTCGTCGGGGATAATTAACTATGGCTACACCTTC
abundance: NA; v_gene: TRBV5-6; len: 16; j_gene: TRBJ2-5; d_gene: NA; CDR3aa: CASSRDRRGAGETQYF; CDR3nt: TGTGCCAGCAGCCGAGATAGACGGGGGGCCGGCGAGACCCAGTACTTC
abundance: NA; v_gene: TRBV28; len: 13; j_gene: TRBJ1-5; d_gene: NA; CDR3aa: CASRPGYYQPQHF; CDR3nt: TGTGCCAGCCGACCAGGGTACTATCAGCCCCAGCATTTT
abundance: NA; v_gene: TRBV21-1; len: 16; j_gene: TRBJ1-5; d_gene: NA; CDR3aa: CASSKRDRAYTQPQHF; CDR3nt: TGTGCCAGCAGCAAACGGGACAGGGCTTATACTCAGCCCCAGCATTTT
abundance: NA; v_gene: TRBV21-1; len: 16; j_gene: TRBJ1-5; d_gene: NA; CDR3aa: CASTNPGGGSNQPQHF; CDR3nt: TGTGCCAGCACCAACCCGGGGGGGGGAAGCAATCAGCCCCAGCATTTT
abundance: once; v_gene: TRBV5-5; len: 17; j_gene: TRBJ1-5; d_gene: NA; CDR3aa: CASSFGPGQPSNQPQHF; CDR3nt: TGTGCCAGCAGCTTTGGTCCGGGACAACCAAGCAATCAGCCCCAGCATTTT
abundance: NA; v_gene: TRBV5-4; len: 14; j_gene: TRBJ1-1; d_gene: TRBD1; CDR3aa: CASSFTPRGREAFF; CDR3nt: TGTGCCAGCAGCTTTACTCCCAGGGGGCGGGAAGCTTTCTTT
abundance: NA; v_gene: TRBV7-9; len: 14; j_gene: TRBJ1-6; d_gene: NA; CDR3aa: CASRTVRGNSPLHF; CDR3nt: TGTGCCAGCAGAACAGTCAGGGGTAATTCCCCCCTCCACTTT
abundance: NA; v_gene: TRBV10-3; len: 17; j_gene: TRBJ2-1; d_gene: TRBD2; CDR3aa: CAISEGLAGAPPNEQFF; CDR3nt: TGTGCCATCAGTGAAGGGCTAGCGGGGGCGCCGCCAAATGAGCAGTTCTTC
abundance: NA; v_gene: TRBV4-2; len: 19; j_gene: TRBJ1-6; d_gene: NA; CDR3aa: CASSQRAFGSSKTNSPLHF; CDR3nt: TGTGCCAGCAGCCAGCGGGCTTTTGGCAGCTCGAAGACTAATTCACCCCTCCACTTT